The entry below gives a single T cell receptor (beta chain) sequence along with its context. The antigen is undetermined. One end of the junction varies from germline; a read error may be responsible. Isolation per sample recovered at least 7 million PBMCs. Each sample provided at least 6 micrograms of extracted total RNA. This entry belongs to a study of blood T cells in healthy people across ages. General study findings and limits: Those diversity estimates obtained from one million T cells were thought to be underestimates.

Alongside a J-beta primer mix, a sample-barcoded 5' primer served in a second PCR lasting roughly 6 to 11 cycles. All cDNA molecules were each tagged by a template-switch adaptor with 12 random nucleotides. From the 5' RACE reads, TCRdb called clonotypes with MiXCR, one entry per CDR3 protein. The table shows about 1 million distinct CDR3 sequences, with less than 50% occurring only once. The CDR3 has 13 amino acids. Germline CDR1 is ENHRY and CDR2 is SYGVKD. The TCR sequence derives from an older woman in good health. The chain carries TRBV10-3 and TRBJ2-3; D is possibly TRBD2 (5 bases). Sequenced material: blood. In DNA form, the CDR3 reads TGTGCCGTCAGTGGAGTCGGGGCAGATACGCAGTATTTT. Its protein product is CAVSGVGADTQYF.